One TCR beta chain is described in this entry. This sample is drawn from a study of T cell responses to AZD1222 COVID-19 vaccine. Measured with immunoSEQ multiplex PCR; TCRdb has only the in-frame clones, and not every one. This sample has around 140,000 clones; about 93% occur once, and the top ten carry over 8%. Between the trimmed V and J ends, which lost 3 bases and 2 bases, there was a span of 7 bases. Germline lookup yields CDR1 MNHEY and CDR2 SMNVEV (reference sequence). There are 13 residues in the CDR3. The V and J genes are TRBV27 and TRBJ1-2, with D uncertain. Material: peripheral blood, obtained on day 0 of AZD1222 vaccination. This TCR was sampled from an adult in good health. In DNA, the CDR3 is TGTGCCAGCAGTTTTGAAGGGAACTATGGCTACACCTTC. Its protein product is CASSFEGNYGYTF.